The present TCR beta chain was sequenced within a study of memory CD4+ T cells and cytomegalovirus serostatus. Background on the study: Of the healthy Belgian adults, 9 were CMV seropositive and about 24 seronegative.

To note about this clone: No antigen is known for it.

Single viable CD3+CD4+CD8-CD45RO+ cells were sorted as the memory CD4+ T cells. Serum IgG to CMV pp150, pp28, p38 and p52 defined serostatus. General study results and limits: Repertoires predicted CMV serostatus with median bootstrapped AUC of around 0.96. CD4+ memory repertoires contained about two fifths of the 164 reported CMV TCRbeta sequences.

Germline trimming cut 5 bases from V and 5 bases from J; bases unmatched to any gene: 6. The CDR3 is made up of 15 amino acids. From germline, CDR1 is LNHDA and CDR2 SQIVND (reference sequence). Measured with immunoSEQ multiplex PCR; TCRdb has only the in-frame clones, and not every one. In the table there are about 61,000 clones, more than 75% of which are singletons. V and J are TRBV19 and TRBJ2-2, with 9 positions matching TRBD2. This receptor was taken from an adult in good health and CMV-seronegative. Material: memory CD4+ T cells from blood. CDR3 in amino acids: CASSYGGRDTGELFF. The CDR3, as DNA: TGTGCCAGTAGTTACGGCGGGAGGGATACCGGGGAGCTGTTTTTT. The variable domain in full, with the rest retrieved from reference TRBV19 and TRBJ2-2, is DGGITQSPKYLFRKEGQNVTLSCEQNLNHDAMYWYRQDPGQGLRLIYYSQIVNDFQKGDIAEGYSVSREKKESFPLTVTSAQKNPTAFYLCASSYGGRDTGELFFGEGSRLTVL.